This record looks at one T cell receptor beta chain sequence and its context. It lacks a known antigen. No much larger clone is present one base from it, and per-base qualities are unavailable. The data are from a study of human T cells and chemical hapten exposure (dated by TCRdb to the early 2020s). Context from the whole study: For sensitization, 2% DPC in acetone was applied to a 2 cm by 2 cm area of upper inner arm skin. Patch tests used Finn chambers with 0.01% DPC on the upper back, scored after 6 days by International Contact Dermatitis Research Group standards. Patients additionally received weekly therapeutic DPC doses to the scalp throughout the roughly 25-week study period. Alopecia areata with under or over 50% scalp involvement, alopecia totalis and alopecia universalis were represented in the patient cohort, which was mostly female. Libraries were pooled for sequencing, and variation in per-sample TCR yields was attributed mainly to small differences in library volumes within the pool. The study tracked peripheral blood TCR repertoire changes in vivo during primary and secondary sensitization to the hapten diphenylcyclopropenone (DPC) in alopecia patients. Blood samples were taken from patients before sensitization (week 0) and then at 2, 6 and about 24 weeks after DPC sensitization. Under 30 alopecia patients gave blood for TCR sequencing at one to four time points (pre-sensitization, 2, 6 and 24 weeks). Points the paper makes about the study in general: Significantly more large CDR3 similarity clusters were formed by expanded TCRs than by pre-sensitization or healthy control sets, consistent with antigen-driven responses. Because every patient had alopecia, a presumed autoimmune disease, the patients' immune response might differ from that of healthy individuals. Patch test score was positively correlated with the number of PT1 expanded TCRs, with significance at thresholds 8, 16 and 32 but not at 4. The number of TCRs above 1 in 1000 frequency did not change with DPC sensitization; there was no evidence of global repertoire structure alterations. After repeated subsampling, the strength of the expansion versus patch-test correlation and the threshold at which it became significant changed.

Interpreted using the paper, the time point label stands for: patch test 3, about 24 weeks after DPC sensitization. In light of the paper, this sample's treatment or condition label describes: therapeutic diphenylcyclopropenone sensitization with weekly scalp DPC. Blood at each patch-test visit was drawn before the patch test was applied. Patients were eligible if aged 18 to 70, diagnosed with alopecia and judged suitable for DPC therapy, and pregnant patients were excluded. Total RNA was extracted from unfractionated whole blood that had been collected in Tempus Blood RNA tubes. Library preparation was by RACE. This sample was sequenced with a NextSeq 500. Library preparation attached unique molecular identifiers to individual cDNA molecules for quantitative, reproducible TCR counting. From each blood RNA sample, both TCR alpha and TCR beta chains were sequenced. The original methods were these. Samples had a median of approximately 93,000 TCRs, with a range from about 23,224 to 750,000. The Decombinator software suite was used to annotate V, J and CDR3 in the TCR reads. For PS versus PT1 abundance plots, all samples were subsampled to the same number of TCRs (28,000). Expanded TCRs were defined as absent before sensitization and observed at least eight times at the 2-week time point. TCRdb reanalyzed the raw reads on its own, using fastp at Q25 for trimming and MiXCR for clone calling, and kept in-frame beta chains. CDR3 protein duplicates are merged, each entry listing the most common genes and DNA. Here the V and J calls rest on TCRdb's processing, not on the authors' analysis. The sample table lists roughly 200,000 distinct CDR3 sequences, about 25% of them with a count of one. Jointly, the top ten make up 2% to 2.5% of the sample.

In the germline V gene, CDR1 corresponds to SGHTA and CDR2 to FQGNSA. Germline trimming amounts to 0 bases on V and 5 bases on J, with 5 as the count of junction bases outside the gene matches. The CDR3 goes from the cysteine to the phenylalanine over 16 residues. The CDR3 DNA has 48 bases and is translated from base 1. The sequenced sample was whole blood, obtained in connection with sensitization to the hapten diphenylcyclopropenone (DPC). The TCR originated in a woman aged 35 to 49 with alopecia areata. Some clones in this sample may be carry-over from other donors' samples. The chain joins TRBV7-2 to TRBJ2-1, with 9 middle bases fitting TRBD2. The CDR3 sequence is CASSLARLAGNNEQFF. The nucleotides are TGTGCCAGCAGCTTAGCGCGGCTAGCGGGGAACAATGAGCAGTTCTTC.